The 13 T cell receptor beta chains below were found in one sample sequenced in a study of blood T cell repertoires in COVID-19. Clones were sequenced by immunoSEQ multiplex PCR, and TCRdb holds only the in-frame ones, with some missing. In the table there are roughly 380,000 clones, around 87% of which are singletons. Sequenced material: PBMCs or T cells enriched from blood (not recorded which). These TCRs come from a man aged 25 to 40 who had recovered from COVID-19.

V usage is TRBV5-4 and J usage is TRBJ1-6, with D uncertain. The V end lost 2 bases, the J end lost 5 bases, and 11 bases lay between the germline ends. CDR1 is SGHNT and CDR2 is YYREEE in the germline V gene (reference sequence). This CDR3 region has 15 residues. The CDR3 loop reads CASSLTGKNNSPLHF. CDR3 sequence (DNA): TGTGCCAGCAGCTTAACCGGGAAAAATAATTCACCCCTCCACTTT.

This chain uses TRBV7-9 with TRBJ1-6; TRBD1 agrees at 9 bases. The CDR3 has 14 residues. Looked up from germline, CDR1 is SEHNR and CDR2 is FQNEAQ (reference sequence). The V segment lost 6 bases and the J segment 10 bases; nucleotides outside the gene matches: 7. The CDR3 loop is CASRPGQGGSPLHF. DNA for the CDR3: TGTGCCAGCAGACCGGGACAGGGTGGGTCACCCCTCCACTTT.

Note on this clone: The sample carries other DNA sequences with the same CDR3. The CDR3, as DNA: TGTGCCAGCAGCCAAGAAGCCTCTGGAAACACCATATATTTT. Its translation: CASSQEASGNTIYF. The genes are TRBV3-1 (or the pseudogene TRBV3-2) and TRBJ1-3; no definite D call. This CDR3 contains 14 residues. CDR1 and CDR2 (germline): LGHDT, YNNKEL (reference sequence). Trimming removed 0 bases from V and 0 bases from J, with 3 bases in between.

The CDR3 DNA sequence: TGTGCCAGCAGCGTAGAGGCAGGGTCGGGCTATGGCTACACCTTC. It yields the protein CASSVEAGSGYGYTF. V and J are TRBV9 and TRBJ1-2; D might be TRBD1 (5 bases). The CDR3 totals 15 residues. Trimming took 0 bases from V and 4 from J, leaving 13 bases between them. CDR1 is SGDLS and CDR2 is YYNGEE in the germline V gene.

The J gene is TRBJ2-7, the V gene TRBV4-3; a possible D gene is TRBD1 (6 bases). V lost 3 bases and J lost 4, with 13 bases in between. CDR3 length: 14 residues. In germline, CDR1 is LGHNA, CDR2 YSLEER. In nucleotides, the CDR3 is TGCGCCAGCAGCCAGGCAGGGGTGGGTTACGAGCAGTACTTC. Protein sequence: CASSQAGVGYEQYF.

CDR3 amino acids: CASSGLISPQHF. In DNA, the CDR3 is TGTGCCAGCAGCGGACTCATATCGCCCCAGCATTTT. This chain joins TRBV6-5 and TRBJ1-5; D unresolved. The CDR3 has 12 residues. Looked up from germline, CDR1 is MNHEY and CDR2 is SVGAGI. The V end was cut by 6 bases, the J end by 9 bases, with 12 bases between.

This clone was counted a few times. V is TRBV15 and J is TRBJ1-4, with a weak D call TRBD1 (5 bases). V was clipped by 1 base and J by 1 base, with 13 bases between them. The CDR3 contains 17 residues. CDR1 is LNHNV, CDR2 YYDKDF, per germline (reference sequence). The CDR3 region has the DNA TGTGCCACCAGCAGAGGATGGCAGGGTGTAACTAATGAAAAACTGTTTTTT. Residues: CATSRGWQGVTNEKLFF.

The chain has TRBV7-9 and TRBJ1-4, with D possibly being TRBD1 (5 bases). V lost 3 bases and J 8 bases, leaving 13 bases between the germline ends. Germline V gene lookup returns CDR1 SEHNR and CDR2 FQNEAQ (reference sequence). The CDR3 runs to 14 residues. The CDR3 DNA sequence: TGTGCCAGCAGCTTCGGGCAGGGTAGGGAAAAACTGTTTTTT. Protein: CASSFGQGREKLFF.

The V and J genes are TRBV7-9 and TRBJ2-3, with 11 bases identical to TRBD2. The V gene end was trimmed by 5 bases and the J gene end by 6 bases; junction bases not matched to a gene: 10. The CDR3 extends over 16 amino acids. Germline V gene lookup returns CDR1 SEHNR and CDR2 FQNEAQ (reference sequence). The CDR3 region has the DNA TGTGCCAGCAGCCACCTGACTAGCGGGGTCTCGGATACGCAGTATTTT. Its translation is CASSHLTSGVSDTQYF. Together with reference TRBV7-9 and TRBJ2-3, the CDR3 gives the full variable domain: DTGVSQNPRHKITKRGQNVTFRCDPISEHNRLYWYRQTLGQGPEFLTYFQNEAQLEKSRLLSDRFSAERPKGSFSTLEIQRTEQGDSAMYLCASSHLTSGVSDTQYFGPGTRLTVL.

The genes are TRBV7-2 and TRBJ2-1; 7 bases are shared with TRBD2. This CDR3 spans 13 amino acids. V was clipped by 6 bases and J by 7 bases; unmatched bases: 6. Germline V lookup: CDR1 SGHTA, CDR2 FQGNSA. The CDR3 coding sequence is TGTGCCAGCAGTCGGGACTACACGAATGAGCAGTTCTTC. It yields the protein CASSRDYTNEQFF. The full variable domain, in which reference TRBV7-2 and TRBJ2-1 provide the parts outside the CDR3, is GAGVSQSPSNKVTEKGKDVELRCDPISGHTALYWYRQSLGQGLEFLIYFQGNSAPDKSGLPSDRFSAERTGGSVSTLTIQRTQQEDSAVYLCASSRDYTNEQFFGPGTRLTVL.

The chain links TRBV10-3 to TRBJ1-4; D is possibly TRBD1 (6 bases). V gave up 6 bases and J gave up 3 bases, with 8 bases separating them. The CDR3 sequence is 13 residues long. Per germline, CDR1 ENHRY and CDR2 SYGVKD. CDR3 sequence (DNA): TGTGCCATCAGGGACAGTTCTAATGAAAAACTGTTTTTT. Protein: CAIRDSSNEKLFF.

The CDR3 coding sequence is TGTGCCAGCAACCTAGGGGGCTCGGGGAACTATGGCTACACCTTC. As protein: CASNLGGSGNYGYTF. The chain links TRBV9 to TRBJ1-2; 7 nucleotides match TRBD1. Germline loops: CDR1 SGDLS, CDR2 YYNGEE. The CDR3 extends over 15 amino acids. The V segment lost 6 bases and the J segment 2 bases; nucleotides outside the gene matches: 10.

This chain uses TRBV25-1 with TRBJ2-1, with 8 bases matching TRBD2. The germline V gene encodes CDR1 MGHDK and CDR2 SYGVNS. The CDR3 is 15 amino acids. V lost 1 base and J lost 6; bases outside the gene matches: 5. The CDR3 loop reads CASSEFGGATNEQFF. In DNA form, the CDR3 reads TGTGCCAGCAGTGAATTCGGGGGGGCCACCAATGAGCAGTTCTTC.